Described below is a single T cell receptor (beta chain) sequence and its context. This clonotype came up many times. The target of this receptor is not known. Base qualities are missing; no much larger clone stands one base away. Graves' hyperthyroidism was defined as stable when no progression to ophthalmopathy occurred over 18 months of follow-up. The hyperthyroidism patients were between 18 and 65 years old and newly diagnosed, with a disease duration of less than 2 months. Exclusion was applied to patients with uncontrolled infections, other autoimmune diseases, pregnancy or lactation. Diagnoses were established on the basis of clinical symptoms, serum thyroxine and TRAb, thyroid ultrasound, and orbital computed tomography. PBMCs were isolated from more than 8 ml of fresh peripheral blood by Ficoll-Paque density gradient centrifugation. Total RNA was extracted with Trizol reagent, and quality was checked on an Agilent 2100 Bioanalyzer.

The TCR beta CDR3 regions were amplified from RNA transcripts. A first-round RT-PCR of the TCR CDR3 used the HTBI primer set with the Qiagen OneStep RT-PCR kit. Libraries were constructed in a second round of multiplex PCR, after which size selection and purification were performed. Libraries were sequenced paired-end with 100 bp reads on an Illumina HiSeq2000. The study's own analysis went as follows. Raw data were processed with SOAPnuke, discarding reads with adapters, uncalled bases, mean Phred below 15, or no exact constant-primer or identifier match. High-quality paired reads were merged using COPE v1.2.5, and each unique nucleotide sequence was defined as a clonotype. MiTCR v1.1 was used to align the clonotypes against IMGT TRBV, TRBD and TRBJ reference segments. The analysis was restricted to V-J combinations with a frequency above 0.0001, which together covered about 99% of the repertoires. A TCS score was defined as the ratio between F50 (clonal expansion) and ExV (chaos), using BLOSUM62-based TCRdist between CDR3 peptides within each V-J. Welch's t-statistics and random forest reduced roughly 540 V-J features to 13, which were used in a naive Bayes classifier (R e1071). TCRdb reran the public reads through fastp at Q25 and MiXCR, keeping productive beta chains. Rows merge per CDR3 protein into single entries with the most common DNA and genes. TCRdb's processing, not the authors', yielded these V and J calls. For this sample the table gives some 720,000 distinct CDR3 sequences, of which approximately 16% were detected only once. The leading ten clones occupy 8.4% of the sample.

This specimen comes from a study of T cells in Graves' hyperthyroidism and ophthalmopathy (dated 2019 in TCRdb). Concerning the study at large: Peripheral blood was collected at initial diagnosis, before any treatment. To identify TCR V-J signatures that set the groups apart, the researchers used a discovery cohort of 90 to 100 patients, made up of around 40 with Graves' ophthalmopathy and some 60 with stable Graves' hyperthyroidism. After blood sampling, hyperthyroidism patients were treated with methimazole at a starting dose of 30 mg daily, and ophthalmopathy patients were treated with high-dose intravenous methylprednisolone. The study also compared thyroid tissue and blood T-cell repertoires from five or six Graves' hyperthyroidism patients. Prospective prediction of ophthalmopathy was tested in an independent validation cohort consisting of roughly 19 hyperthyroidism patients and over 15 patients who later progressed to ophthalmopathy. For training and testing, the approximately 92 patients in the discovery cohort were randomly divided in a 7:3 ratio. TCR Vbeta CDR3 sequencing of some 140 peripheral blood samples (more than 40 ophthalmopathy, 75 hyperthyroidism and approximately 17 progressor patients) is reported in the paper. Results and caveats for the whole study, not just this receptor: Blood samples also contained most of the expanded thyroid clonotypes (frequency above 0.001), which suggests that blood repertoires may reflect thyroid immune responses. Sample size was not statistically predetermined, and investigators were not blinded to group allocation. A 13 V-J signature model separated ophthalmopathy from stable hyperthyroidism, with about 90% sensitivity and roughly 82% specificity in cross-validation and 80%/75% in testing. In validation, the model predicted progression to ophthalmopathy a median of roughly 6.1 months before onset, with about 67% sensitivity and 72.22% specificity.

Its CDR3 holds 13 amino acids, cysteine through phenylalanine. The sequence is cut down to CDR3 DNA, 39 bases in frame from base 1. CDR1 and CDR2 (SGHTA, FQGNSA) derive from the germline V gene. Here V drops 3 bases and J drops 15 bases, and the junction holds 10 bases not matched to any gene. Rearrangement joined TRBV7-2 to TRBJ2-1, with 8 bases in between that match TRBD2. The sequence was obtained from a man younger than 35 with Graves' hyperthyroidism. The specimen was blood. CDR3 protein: CASSLGGLAVWFF. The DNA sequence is TGTGCCAGCAGCTTGGGCGGACTAGCCGTCTGGTTCTTC. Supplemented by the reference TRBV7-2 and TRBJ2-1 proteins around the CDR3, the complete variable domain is GAGVSQSPSNKVTEKGKDVELRCDPISGHTALYWYRQSLGQGLEFLIYFQGNSAPDKSGLPSDRFSAERTGGSVSTLTIQRTQQEDSAVYLCASSLGGLAVWFFGPGTRLTVL.